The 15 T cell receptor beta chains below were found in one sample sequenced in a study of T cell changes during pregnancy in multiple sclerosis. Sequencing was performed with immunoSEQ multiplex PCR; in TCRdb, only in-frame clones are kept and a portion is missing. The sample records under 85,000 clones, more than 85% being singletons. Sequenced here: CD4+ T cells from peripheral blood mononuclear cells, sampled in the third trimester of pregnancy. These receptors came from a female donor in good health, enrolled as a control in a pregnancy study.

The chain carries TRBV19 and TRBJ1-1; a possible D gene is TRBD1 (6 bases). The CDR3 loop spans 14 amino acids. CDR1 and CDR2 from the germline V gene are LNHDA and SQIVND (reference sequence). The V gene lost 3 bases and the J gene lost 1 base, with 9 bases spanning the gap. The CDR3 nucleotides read TGTGCCAGTAGTATCCCCAGGGGGAACACTGAAGCTTTCTTT. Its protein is CASSIPRGNTEAFF.

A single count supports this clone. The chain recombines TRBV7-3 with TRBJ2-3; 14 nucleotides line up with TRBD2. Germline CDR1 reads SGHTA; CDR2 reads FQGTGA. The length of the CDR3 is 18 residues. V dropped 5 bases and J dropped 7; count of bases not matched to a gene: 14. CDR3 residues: CASSQRTSGGTRRNTQYF. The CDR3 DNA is TGTGCCAGCAGCCAAAGGACTAGCGGGGGGACGAGGCGGAATACGCAGTATTTT.

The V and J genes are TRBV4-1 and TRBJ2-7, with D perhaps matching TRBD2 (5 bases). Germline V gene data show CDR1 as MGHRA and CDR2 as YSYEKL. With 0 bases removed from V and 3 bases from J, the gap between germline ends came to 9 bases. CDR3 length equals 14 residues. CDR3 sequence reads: CASSQDGRVYEQYF. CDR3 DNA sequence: TGCGCCAGCAGCCAAGATGGGCGGGTCTACGAGCAGTACTTC.

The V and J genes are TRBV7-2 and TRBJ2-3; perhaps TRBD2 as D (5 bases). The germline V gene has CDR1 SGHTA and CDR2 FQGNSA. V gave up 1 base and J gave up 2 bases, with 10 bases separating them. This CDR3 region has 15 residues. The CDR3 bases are TGTGCCAGCAGCTTAGGGGGAGAAACCACAGATACGCAGTATTTT. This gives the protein CASSLGGETTDTQYF.

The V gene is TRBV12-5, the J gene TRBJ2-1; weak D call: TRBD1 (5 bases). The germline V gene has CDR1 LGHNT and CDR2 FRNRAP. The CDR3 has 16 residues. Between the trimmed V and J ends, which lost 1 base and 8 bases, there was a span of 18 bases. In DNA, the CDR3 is TGTGCTAGTGGTTTGGCACCTCCCAATCAGGGATATGAGCAGTTCTTC. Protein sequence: CASGLAPPNQGYEQFF.

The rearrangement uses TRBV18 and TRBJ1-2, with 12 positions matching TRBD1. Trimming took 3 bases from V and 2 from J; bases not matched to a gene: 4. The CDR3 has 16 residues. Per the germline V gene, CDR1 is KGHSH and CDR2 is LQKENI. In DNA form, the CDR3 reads TGTGCCAGCTCACCGGGACAGGGGGCTGTAAACTATGGCTACACCTTC. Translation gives CASSPGQGAVNYGYTF. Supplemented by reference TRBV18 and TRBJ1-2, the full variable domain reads NAGVMQNPRHLVRRRGQEARLRCSPMKGHSHVYWYRQLPEEGLKFMVYLQKENIIDESGMPKERFSAEFPKEGPSILRIQQVVRGDSAAYFCASSPGQGAVNYGYTFGSGTRLTVV.

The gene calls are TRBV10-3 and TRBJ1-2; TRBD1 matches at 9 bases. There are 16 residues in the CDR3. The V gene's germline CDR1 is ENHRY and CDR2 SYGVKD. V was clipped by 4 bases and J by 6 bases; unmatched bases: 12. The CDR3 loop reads CAISALKTGGGDGYTF. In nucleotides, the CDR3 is TGTGCCATCAGTGCCTTAAAAACAGGGGGCGGGGATGGCTACACCTTC.

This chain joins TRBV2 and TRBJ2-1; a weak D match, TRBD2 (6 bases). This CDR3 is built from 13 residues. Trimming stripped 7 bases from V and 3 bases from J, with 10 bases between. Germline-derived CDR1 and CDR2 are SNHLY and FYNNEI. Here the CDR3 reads CASTPGVYNEQFF. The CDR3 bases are TGTGCCAGCACCCCGGGAGTCTACAATGAGCAGTTCTTC.

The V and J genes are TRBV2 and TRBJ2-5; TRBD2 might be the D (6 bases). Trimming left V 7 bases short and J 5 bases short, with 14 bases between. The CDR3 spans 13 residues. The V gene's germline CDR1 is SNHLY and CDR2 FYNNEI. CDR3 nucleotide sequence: TGTGCCAGCAACCAACGGGAGTCGGAGACCCAGTACTTC. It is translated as CASNQRESETQYF.

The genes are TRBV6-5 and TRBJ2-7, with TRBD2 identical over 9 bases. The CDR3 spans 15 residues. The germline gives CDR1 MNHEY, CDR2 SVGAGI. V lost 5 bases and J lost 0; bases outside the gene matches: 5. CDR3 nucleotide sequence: TGTGCCAGCAGTAAGGGACTAGCTAGCTCCTACGAGCAGTACTTC. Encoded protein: CASSKGLASSYEQYF.

Here the CDR3 reads CASSQDREAGGFETQYF. Here the CDR3 DNA reads TGTGCCAGCAGCCAAGATAGGGAAGCGGGGGGTTTTGAGACCCAGTACTTC. The chain couples TRBV4-2 to TRBJ2-5, with TRBD2 identical over 9 bases. The CDR3 covers 17 residues. Germline V CDR1 and CDR2: LGHNA, YNFKEQ. V was clipped by 0 bases and J by 5 bases; unmatched bases: 10.

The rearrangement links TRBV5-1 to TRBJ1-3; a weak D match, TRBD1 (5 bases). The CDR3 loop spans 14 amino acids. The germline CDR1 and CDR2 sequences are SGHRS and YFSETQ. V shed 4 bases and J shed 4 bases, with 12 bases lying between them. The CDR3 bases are TGCGCCAGCAGCCCACAGGTGGACGGAAACACCATATATTTT. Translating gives CASSPQVDGNTIYF.

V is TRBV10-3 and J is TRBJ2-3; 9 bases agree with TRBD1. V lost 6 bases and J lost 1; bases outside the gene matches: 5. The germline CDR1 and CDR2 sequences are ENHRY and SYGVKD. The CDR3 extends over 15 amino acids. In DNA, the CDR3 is TGTGCCATCAGCCTGGGACAGGGCGGCACAGATACGCAGTATTTT. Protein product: CAISLGQGGTDTQYF.

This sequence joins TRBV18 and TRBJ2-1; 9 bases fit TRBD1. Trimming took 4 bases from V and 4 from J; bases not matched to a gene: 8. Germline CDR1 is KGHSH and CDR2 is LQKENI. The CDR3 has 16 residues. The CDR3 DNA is TGTGCCAGCTCACTTCTTCCCGGGACAGGGTACAATGAGCAGTTCTTC. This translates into CASSLLPGTGYNEQFF.

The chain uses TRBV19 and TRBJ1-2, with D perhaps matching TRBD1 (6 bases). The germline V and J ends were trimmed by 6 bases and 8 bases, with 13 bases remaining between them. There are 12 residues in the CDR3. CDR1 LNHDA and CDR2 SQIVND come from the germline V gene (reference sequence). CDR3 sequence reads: CASSQTQGGYTF. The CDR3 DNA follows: TGTGCCAGTAGCCAAACACAGGGAGGCTACACCTTC.